Included here is one TCR beta chain sequence, with context. The junction departs from germline at one end; a sequencing error may be responsible. These data are taken from a study of T cells in Graves' hyperthyroidism and ophthalmopathy. The CDR3 contains 14 residues. Germline V gene lookup returns CDR1 SNHLY and CDR2 FYNNEI. Used for diagnoses were clinical symptoms, serum thyroxine and TRAb, thyroid ultrasound and orbital computed tomography. RNA transcripts gave rise to amplified TCR beta CDR3 regions. HTBI primers were the set used in a first-round RT-PCR of the TCR CDR3. One entry per CDR3 protein, called by TCRdb with MiXCR from the multiplex PCR reads. The table records hundreds of thousands of distinct CDR3 sequences, roughly 20% of them present only once.

V is TRBV2 and J is TRBJ1-2; D perhaps matches TRBD1 (6 bases). Sample: blood. This TCR came from a woman aged 45-59 years with Graves' hyperthyroidism that later progressed to Graves' ophthalmopathy. The chain's CDR3 is CASREGTPAYGYTF. The CDR3 region has the DNA TGTGCCAGCAGGGAAGGGACACCAGCCTATGGCTACACCTTC.